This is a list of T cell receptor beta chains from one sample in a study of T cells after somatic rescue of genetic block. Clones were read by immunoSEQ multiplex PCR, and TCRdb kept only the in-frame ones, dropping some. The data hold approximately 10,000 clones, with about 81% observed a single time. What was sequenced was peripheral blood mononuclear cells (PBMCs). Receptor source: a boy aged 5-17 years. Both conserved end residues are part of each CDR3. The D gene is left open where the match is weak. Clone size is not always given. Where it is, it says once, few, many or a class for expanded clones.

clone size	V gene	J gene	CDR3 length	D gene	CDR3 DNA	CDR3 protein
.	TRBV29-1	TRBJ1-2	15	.	TGCAGCGTTGAAGAGTCCACAGGCTCTACACTTGGCTACACCTTC	CSVEESTGSTLGYTF
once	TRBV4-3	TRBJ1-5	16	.	TGCGCCAGCAGCCAAGAGATAGAAAGCCGATATCAGCCCCAGCATTTT	CASSQEIESRYQPQHF
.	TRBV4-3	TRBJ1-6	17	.	TGCGCCAGCAGCCAAGAGGCCCGCCATCCCGGTAGGACACCCCTCCACTTT	CASSQEARHPGRTPLHF
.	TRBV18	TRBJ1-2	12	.	TGTGCCAGCTCACACCCTAACTATGGCTACACCTTC	CASSHPNYGYTF
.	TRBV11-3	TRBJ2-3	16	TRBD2	TGTGCCAGCAGCTTAGTGGCTAGCGGACACACAGATACGCAGTATTTT	CASSLVASGHTDTQYF
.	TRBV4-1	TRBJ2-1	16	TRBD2	TGCGCCAGCAGCCAAGAAGGGCTAGCGGGGGCAAATGAGCAGTTCTTC	CASSQEGLAGANEQFF
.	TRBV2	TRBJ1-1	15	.	TGTGCCAGCGAAAAGAATTGGACACCGAACACTGAAGCTTTCTTT	CASEKNWTPNTEAFF
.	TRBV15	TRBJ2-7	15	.	TGTGCCACCAGCGCCTGGCGAGCAGGGACCCACGAGCAGTACTTC	CATSAWRAGTHEQYF
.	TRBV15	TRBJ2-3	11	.	TGTGCCACCTCGCTTGCAGATACGCAGTATTTT	CATSLADTQYF
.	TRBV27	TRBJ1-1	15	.	TGTGCCAGCAGTTTATATGGGACAAAGAACACTGAAGCTTTCTTT	CASSLYGTKNTEAFF
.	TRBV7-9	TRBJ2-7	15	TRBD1	TGTGCCAGCAGCGACCCCGGGACAGGGTCCTACGAGCAGTACTTC	CASSDPGTGSYEQYF
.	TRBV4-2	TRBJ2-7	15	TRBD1	TGTGCCAGCAGCCACCCGGGACAGGACACCTACGAGCAGTACTTC	CASSHPGQDTYEQYF
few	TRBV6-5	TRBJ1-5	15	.	TGTGCCAGCAGTTCCCAGCCGCTTAGCAATCAGCCCCAGCATTTT	CASSSQPLSNQPQHF
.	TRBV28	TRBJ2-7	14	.	TGTGCCAGCAGTTTATCCGGCAGCCCTTACGAGCAGTACTTC	CASSLSGSPYEQYF
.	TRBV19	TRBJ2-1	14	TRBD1	TGTGCCAGTAGTCCTCGACAGGGAGTGGATGAGCAGTTCTTC	CASSPRQGVDEQFF
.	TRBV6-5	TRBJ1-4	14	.	TGTGCCAGCAGTTATGCACAGGGTAATGAAAAACTGTTTTTT	CASSYAQGNEKLFF
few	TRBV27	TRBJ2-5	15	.	TGTGCCAGCAGTTTAGTCGGACTAAACCAAGAGACCCAGTACTTC	CASSLVGLNQETQYF